This entry lists 4 T cell receptor beta chains sequenced from one sample in a study of blood T cell repertoires in COVID-19. Some clones are missing from TCRdb's copy, which holds only in-frame ones; the method was immunoSEQ multiplex PCR. The sample records around 88,000 clones, more than 65% being singletons. The sample taken for sequencing was peripheral blood. These receptors were obtained from a man aged 60-69 years with acute or convalescent COVID-19.

The chain is built from TRBV6-2 or TRBV6-3 and TRBJ1-6; no definite D call. Deletions cut 0 bases from V and 0 bases from J, with 15 bases between. This CDR3 has 19 amino acids. Per germline, CDR1 MNHEY and CDR2 SVGEGT. CDR3 nucleotide sequence: TGTGCCAGCAGTTACTCAACCGGGAAGGGAAGCTCCTATAATTCACCCCTCCACTTT. It codes for CASSYSTGKGSSYNSPLHF.

As regards this clone: The junction differs from germline at one of its ends, possibly a read error. The chain recombines TRBV15 with TRBJ2-5; TRBD2 is a possible D gene (7 bases). Germline V CDR1 and CDR2: LNHNV, YYDKDF (reference sequence). The CDR3 loop spans 16 amino acids. The CDR3 nucleotides are TGTGCCACCAGAAGAGCGGGACACACCAAGCAAGAGACCCAGTACTTC. Protein: CATRRAGHTKQETQYF.

The V call is TRBV5-1, the J call TRBJ2-2, with 7 bases lining up with TRBD1. Germline trimming cut 4 bases from V and 5 bases from J; bases unmatched to any gene: 5. The CDR3 length is 14 residues. From germline, CDR1 is SGHRS and CDR2 YFSETQ. The CDR3 protein is CASSAATGTGELFF. The CDR3 nucleotides read TGCGCCAGCAGCGCTGCGACAGGGACCGGGGAGCTGTTTTTT.

The chain is built from TRBV28 and TRBJ1-6; D call uncertain. The CDR3 length is 14 residues. The V end was cut by 7 bases, the J end by 7 bases, with 14 bases between. The germline gives CDR1 MDHEN, CDR2 SYDVKM. DNA of the CDR3: TGTGCCAGCACGAATGGCCCAGAAAATTCACCCCTCCACTTT. It is translated as CASTNGPENSPLHF.